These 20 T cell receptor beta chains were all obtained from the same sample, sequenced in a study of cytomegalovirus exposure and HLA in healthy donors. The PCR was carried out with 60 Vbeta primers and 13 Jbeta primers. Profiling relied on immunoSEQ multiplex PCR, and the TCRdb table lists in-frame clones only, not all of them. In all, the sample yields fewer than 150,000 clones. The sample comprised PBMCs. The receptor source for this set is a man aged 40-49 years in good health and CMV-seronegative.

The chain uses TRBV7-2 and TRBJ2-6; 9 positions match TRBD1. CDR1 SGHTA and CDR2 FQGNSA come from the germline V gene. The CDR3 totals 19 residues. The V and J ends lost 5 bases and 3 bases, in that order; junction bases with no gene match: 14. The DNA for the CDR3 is TGTGCCAGCAGCGGTCCTCGGGAACAGGGGGCGTTTGGGGCCAACGTCCTGACTTTC. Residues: CASSGPREQGAFGANVLTF.

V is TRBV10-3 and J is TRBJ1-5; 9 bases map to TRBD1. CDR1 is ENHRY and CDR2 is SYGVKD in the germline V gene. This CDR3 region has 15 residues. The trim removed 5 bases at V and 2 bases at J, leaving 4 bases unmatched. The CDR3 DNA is TGTGCCATCAGTCTGGACAGGGGCGGCAATCAGCCCCAGCATTTT. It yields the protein CAISLDRGGNQPQHF.

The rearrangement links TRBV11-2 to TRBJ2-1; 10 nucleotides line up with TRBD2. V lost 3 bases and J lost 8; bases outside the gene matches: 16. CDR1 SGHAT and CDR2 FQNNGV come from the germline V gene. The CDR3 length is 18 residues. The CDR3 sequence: CASSFRPLAGGSGDEQFF. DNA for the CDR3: TGTGCCAGCAGCTTTCGACCTTTAGCGGGGGGTTCGGGCGATGAGCAGTTCTTC.

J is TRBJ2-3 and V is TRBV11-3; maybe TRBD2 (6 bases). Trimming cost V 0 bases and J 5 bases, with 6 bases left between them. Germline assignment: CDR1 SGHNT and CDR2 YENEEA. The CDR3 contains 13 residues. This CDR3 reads CASSLDGRDTQYF. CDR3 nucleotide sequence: TGTGCCAGCAGCTTAGACGGGAGAGATACGCAGTATTTT.

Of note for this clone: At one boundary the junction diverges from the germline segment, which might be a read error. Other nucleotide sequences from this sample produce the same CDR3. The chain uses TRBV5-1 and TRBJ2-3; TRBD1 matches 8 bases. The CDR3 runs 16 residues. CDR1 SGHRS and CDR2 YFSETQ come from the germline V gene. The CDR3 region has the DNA TGTGCCAGCAGCTTGGCAGGACAGGGAAGCACAGATACGCAGTATTTT. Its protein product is CASSLAGQGSTDTQYF.

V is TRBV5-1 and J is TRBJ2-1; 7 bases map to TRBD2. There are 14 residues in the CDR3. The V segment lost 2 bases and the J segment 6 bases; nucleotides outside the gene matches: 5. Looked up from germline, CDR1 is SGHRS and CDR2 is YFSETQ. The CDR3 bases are TGCGCCAGCAGCTTAGGGACTACGGCCAATGAGCAGTTCTTC. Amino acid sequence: CASSLGTTANEQFF.

The CDR3 sequence is CASSSLAGSYEQYF. CDR3 DNA: TGTGCCAGCAGCTCACTAGCGGGGTCCTACGAGCAGTACTTC. This chain joins TRBV7-6 and TRBJ2-7, with TRBD2 matching over 10 bases. With V trimmed by 4 bases and J by 1 base, 1 base remained unmatched. CDR1 SGHVS and CDR2 FNYEAQ come from the germline V gene. This CDR3 contains 14 residues.

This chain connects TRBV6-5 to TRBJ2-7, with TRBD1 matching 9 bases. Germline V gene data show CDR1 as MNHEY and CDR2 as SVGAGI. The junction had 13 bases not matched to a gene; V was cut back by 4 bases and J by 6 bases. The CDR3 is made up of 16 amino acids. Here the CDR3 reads CASSFFPPGQGTEQYF. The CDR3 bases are TGTGCCAGCAGTTTCTTTCCACCGGGACAGGGTACCGAGCAGTACTTC.

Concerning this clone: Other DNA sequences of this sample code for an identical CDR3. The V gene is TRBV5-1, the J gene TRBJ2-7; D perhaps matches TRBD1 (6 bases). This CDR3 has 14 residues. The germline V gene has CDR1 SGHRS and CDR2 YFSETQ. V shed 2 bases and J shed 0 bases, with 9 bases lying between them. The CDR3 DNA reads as TGCGCCAGCAGCTTCGGACAGTTCTCCTACGAGCAGTACTTC. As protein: CASSFGQFSYEQYF.

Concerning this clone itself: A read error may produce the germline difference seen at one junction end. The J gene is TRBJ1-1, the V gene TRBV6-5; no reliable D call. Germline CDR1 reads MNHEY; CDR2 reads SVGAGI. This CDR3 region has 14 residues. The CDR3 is CACSPRGGYTEAFF. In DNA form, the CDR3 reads TGTGCCTGCAGTCCACGGGGTGGTTACACTGAAGCTTTCTTT.

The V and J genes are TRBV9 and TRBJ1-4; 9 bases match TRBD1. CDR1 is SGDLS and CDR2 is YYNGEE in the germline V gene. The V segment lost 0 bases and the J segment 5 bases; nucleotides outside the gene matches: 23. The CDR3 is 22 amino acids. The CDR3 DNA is TGTGCCAGCAGCGTAGCCCCAAACAGGGGGCCCGGAGGGAGGGGCGAAAATGAAAAACTGTTTTTT. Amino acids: CASSVAPNRGPGGRGENEKLFF.

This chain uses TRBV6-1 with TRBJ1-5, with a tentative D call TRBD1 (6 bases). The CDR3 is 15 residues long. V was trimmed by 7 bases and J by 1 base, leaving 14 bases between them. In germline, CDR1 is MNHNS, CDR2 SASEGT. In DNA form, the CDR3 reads TGTGCCAGCACCTCAAGGGGGAGAAGCAATCAGCCCCAGCATTTT. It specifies CASTSRGRSNQPQHF.

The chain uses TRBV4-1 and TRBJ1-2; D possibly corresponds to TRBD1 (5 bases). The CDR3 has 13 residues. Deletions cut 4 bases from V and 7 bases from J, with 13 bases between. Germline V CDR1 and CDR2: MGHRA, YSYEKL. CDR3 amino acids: CASSRTLGGGYTF. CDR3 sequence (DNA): TGCGCCAGCAGCCGGACGCTGGGGGGTGGCTACACCTTC.

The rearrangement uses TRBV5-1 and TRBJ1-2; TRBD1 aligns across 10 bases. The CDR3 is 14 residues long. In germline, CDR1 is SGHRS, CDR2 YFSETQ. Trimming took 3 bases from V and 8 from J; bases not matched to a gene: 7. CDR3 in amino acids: CASSSGTGAGGYTF. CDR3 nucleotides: TGCGCCAGCAGCTCCGGGACAGGGGCCGGCGGCTACACCTTC. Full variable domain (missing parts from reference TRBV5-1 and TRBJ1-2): KAGVTQTPRYLIKTRGQQVTLSCSPISGHRSVSWYQQTPGQGLQFLFEYFSETQRNKGNFPGRFSGRQFSNSRSEMNVSTLELGDSALYLCASSSGTGAGGYTFGSGTRLTVV.

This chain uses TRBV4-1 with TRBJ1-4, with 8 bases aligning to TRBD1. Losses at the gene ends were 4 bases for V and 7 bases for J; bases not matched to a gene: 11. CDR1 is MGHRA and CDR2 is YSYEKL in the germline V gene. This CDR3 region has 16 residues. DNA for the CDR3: TGCGCCAGCAGCCTTGCTGATGGACAGGGAGGTGAAAAACTGTTTTTT. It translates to CASSLADGQGGEKLFF.

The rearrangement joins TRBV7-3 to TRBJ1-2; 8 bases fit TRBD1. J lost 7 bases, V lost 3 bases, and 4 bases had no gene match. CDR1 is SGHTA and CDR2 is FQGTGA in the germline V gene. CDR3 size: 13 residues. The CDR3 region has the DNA TGTGCCAGCAGCTTGGGCAGGGGGCTTGGCTACACCTTC. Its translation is CASSLGRGLGYTF.

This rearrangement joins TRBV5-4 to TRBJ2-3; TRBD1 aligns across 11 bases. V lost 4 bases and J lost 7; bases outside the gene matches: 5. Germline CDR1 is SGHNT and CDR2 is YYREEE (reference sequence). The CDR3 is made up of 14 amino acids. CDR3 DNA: TGTGCCAGCAGCCCGGGACAGGGGGTGAATACGCAGTATTTT. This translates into CASSPGQGVNTQYF. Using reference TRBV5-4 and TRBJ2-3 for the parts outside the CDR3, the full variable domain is ETGVTQSPTHLIKTRGQQVTLRCSSQSGHNTVSWYQQALGQGPQFIFQYYREEENGRGNFPPRFSGLQFPNYSSELNVNALELDDSALYLCASSPGQGVNTQYFGPGTRLTVL.

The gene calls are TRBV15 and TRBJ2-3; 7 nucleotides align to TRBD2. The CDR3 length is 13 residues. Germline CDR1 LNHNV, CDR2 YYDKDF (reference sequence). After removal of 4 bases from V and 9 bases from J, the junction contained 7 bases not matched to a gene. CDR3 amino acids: CATSKPREGTQYF. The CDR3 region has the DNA TGTGCCACCAGCAAACCGAGGGAGGGGACGCAGTATTTT.

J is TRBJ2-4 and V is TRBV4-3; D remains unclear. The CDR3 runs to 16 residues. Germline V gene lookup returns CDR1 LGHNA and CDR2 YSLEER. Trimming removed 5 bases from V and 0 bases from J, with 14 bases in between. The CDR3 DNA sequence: TGCGCCAGCAGCAGCAGCATACAGTTAGCCAAAAACATTCAGTACTTC. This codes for CASSSSIQLAKNIQYF.

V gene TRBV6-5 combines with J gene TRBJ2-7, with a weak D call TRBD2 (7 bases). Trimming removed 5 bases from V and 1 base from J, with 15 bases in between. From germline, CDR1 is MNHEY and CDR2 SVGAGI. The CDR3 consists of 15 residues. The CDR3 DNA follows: TGTGCCAGCAGTGCCGCGGGGGCCCGATCCTACGAGCAGTACTTC. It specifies CASSAAGARSYEQYF.